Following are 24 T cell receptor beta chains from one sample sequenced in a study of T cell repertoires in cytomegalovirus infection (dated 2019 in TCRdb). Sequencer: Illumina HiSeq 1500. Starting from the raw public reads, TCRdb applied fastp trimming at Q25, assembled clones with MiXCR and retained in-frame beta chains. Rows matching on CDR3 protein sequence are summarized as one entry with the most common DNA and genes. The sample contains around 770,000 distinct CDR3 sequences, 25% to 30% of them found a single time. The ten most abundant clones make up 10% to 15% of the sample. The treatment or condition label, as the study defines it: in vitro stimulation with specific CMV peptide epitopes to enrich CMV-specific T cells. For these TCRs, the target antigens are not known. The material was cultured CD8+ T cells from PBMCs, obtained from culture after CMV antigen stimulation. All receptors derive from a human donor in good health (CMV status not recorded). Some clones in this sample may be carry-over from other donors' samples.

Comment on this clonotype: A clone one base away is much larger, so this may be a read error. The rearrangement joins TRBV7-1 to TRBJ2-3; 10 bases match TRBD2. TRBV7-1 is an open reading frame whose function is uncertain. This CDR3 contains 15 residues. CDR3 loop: CASSASGGGADAQYF. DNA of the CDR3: TGTGCCAGCAGCGCCAGCGGGGGGGGAGCAGATGCGCAGTATTTT.

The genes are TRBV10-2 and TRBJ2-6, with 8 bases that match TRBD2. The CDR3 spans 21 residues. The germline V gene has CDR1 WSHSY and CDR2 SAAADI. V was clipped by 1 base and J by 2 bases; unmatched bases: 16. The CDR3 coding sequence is TGCGCCAGCAGTGAGTTCTCGGGGGGGGTGATCGACAACCCTGGGGCCAACGTCCTGACTTTC. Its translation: CASSEFSGGVIDNPGANVLTF.

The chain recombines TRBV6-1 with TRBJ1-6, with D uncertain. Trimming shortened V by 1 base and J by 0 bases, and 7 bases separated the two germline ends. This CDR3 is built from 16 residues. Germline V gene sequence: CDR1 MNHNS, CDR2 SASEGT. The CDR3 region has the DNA TGTGCCAGCAGTGAAGGGTGGAGCTCCTATAATTCACCCCTCCACTTT. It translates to CASSEGWSSYNSPLHF.

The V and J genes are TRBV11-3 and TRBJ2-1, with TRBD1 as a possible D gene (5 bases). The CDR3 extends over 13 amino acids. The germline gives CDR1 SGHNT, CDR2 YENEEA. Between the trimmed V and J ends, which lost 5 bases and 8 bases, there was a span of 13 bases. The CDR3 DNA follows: TGTGCCAGCAGCCCCCGACAGTCCGATGAGCAGTTCTTC. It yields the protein CASSPRQSDEQFF.

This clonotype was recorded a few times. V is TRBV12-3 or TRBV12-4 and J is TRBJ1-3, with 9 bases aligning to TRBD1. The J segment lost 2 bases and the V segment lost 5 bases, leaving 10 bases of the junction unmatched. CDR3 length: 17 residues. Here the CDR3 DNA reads TGTGCCAGCAGTCCAATGTCCGGGACAGGGCCTGGAAACACCATATATTTT. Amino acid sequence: CASSPMSGTGPGNTIYF.

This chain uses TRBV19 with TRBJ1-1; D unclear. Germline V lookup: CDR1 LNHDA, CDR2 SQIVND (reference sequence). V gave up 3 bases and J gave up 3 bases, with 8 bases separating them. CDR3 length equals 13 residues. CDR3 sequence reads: CASSMLAHTEAFF. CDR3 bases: TGTGCCAGTAGTATGTTAGCGCACACTGAAGCTTTCTTT.

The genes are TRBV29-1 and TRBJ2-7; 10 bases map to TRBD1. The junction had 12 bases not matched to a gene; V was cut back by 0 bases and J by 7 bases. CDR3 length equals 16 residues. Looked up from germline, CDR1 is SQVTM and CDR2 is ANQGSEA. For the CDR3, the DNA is TGCAGCGTTGAAGATTGGGGGACAGGGGATACGTGGGAGCAGTACTTC. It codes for CSVEDWGTGDTWEQYF.

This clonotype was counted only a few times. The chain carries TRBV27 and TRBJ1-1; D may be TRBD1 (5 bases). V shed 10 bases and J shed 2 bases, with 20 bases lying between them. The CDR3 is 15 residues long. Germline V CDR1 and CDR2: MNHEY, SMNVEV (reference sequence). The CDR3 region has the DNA TGTGCCACACGACAGTTTGCGACTTTCAACACTGAAGCTTTCTTT. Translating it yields CATRQFATFNTEAFF.

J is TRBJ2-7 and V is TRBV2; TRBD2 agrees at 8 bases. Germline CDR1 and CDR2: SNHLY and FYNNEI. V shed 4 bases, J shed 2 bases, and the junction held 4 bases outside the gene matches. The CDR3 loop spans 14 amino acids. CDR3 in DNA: TGTGCCAGCAGTGGGACTAGCAGGGCCTACGAGCAGTACTTC. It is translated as CASSGTSRAYEQYF.

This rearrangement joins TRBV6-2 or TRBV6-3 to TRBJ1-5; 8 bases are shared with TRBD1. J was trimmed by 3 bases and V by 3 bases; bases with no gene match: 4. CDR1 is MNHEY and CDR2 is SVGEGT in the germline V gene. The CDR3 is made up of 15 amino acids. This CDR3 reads CASSYQGAPNQPQHF. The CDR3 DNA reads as TGTGCCAGCAGTTATCAGGGGGCCCCCAATCAGCCCCAGCATTTT.

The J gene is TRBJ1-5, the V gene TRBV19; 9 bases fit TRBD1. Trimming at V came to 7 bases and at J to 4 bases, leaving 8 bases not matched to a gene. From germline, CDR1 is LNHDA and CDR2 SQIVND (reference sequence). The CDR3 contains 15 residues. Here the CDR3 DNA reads TGTGCCAGTAAAGGACAGGGGTCTCGAAATCAGCCCCAGCATTTT. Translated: CASKGQGSRNQPQHF.

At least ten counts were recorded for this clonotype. Here the CDR3 reads CASSFSGLAGYEQFF. CDR3 coding DNA: TGTGCCAGCAGCTTTAGCGGACTAGCGGGGTATGAGCAGTTCTTC. The rearrangement uses TRBV7-8 and TRBJ2-1; 12 bases line up with TRBD2. Trimming cost V 3 bases and J 8 bases; bases outside gene matches: 5. The CDR3 is 15 residues long. Germline V CDR1 and CDR2: SGHVS, FQNEAQ.

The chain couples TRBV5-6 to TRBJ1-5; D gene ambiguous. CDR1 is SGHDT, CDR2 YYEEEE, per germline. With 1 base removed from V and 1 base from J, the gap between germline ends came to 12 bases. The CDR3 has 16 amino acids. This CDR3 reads CASSLQAQQSNQPQHF. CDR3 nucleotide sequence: TGTGCCAGCAGCTTGCAGGCTCAGCAGAGCAATCAGCCCCAGCATTTT.

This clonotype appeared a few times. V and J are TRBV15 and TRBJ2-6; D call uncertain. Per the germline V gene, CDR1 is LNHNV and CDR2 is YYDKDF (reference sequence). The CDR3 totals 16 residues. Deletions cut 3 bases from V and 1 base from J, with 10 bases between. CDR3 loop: CATSSHQASGANVLTF. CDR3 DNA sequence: TGTGCCACCAGCAGTCACCAGGCTTCTGGGGCCAACGTCCTGACTTTC.

The CDR3 loop reads CATSSKQGAYNEQFF. CDR3 in DNA: TGTGCCACCAGCAGTAAACAGGGGGCCTACAATGAGCAGTTCTTC. The chain couples TRBV15 to TRBJ2-1, with TRBD1 matching 8 bases. The CDR3 length is 15 residues. CDR1 is LNHNV and CDR2 is YYDKDF in the germline V gene (reference sequence). Germline trimming cut 3 bases from V and 2 bases from J; bases unmatched to any gene: 3.

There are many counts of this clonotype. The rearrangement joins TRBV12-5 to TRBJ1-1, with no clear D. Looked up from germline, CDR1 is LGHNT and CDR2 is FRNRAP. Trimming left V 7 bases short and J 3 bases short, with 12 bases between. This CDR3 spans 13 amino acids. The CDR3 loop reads CASAPARDTEAFF. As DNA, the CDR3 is TGTGCTAGTGCCCCCGCCCGGGACACTGAAGCTTTCTTT. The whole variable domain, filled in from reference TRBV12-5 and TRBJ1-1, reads DARVTQTPRHKVTEMGQEVTMRCQPILGHNTVFWYRQTMMQGLELLAYFRNRAPLDDSGMPKDRFSAEMPDATLATLKIQPSEPRDSAVYFCASAPARDTEAFFGQGTRLTVV.

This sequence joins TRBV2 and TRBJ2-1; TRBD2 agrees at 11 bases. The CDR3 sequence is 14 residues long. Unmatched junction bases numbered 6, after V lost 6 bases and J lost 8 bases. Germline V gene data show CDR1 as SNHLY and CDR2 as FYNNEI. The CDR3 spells CASRGLAVPDEQFF. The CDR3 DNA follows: TGTGCCAGCAGGGGACTAGCGGTTCCCGATGAGCAGTTCTTC.

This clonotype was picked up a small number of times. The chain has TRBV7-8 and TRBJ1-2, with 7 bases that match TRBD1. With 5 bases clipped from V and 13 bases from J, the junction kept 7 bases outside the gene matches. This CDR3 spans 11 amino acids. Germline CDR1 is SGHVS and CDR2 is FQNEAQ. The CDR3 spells CASSLSGQFTF. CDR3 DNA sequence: TGTGCCAGCAGCCTATCGGGACAGTTCACCTTC.

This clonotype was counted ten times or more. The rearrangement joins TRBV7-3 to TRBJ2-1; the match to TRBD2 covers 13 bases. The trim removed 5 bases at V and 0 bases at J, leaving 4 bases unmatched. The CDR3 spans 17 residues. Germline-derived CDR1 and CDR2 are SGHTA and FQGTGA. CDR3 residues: CASSTLAGGSSYNEQFF. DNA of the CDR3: TGTGCCAGCAGCACACTAGCGGGGGGGAGCTCCTACAATGAGCAGTTCTTC.

CDR3 in amino acids: CASSTGIIDSDTQYF. As DNA, the CDR3 is TGCGCCAGCAGCACCGGGATCATCGACTCAGATACGCAGTATTTT. The rearrangement joins TRBV5-1 to TRBJ2-3; a possible D gene is TRBD2 (5 bases). V dropped 4 bases and J dropped 4 bases, with 16 bases sitting between them. Germline loops: CDR1 SGHRS, CDR2 YFSETQ. There are 15 residues in the CDR3.

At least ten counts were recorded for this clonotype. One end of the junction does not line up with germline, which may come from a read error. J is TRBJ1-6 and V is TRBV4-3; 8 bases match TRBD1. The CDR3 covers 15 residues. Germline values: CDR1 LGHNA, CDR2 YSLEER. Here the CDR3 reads CASSQDRGYNSPLHF. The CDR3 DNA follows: TGTGCCAGCAGCCAAGACAGGGGTTATAATTCACCCCTCCACTTT.

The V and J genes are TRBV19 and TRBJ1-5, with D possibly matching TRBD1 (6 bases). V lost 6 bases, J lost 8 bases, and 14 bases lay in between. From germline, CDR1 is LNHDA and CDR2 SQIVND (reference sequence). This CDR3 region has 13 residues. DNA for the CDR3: TGTGCCAGTAGCGGGGACACGGTAAAGCCCCAGCATTTT. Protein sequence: CASSGDTVKPQHF.

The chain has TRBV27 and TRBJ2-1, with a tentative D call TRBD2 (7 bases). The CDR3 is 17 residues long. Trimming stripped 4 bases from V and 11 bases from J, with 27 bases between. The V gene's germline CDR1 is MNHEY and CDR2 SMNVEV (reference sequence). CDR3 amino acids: CASSSELGGAPPDQQFF. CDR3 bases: TGTGCCAGCAGTTCGGAGTTGGGGGGGGCCCCTCCGGACCAGCAGTTCTTC.

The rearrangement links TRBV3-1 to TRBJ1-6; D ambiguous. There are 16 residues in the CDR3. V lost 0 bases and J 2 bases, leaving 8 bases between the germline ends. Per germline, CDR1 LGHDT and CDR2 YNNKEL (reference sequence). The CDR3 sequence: CASSQEWMPYNSPLHF. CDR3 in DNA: TGTGCCAGCAGCCAAGAGTGGATGCCCTATAATTCACCCCTCCACTTT.